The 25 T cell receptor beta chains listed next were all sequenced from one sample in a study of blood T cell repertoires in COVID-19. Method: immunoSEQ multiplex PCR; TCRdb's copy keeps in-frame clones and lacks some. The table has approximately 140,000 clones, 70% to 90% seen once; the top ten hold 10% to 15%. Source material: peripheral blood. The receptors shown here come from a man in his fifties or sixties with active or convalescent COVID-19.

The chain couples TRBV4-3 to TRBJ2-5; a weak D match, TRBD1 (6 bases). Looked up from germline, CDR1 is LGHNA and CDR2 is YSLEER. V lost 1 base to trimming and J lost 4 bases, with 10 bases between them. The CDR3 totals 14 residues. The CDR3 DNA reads TGCGCCAGCAGCCAAGTCGACAGGATAGAGACCCAGTACTTC. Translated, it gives CASSQVDRIETQYF.

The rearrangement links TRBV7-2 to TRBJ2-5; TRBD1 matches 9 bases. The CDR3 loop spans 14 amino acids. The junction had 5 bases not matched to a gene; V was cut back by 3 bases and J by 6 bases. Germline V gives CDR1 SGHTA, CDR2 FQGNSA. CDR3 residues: CASSLGQGMKTQYF. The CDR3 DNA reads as TGTGCCAGCAGCTTGGGACAGGGTATGAAGACCCAGTACTTC.

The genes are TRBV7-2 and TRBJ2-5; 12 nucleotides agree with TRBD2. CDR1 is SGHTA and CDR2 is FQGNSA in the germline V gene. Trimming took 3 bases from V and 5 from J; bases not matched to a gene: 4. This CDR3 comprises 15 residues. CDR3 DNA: TGTGCCAGCAGCTTGATGACTAGCGGGAGTGAGACCCAGTACTTC. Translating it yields CASSLMTSGSETQYF.

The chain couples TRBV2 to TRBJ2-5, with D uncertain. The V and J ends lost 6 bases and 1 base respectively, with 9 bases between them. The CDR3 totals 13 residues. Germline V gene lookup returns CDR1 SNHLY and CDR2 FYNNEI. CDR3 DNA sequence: TGTGCCAGCAGCATTCTAATCCAAGAGACCCAGTACTTC. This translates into CASSILIQETQYF. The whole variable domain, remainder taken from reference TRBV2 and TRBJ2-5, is EPEVTQTPSHQVTQMGQEVILRCVPISNHLYFYWYRQILGQKVEFLVSFYNNEISEKSEIFDDQFSVERPDGSNFTLKIRSTKLEDSAMYFCASSILIQETQYFGPGTRLLVL.

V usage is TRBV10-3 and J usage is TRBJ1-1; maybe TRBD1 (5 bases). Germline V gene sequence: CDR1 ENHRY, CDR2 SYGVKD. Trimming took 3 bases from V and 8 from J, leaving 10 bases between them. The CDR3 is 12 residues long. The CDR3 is CAISEEGVEAFF. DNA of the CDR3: TGTGCCATCAGTGAAGAAGGGGTAGAAGCTTTCTTT.

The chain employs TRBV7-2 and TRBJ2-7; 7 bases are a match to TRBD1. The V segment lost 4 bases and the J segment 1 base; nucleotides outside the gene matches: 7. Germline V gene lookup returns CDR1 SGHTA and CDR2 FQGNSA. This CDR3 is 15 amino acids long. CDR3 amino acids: CASSSYRGSSYEQYF. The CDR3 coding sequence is TGTGCCAGCAGCTCTTACAGGGGTAGTTCCTACGAGCAGTACTTC.

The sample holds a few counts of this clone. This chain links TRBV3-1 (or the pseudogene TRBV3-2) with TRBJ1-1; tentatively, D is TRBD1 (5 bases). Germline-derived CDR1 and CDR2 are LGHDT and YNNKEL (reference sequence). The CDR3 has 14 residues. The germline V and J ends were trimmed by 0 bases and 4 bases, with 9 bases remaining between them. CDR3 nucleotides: TGTGCCAGCAGCCAAGACGACAGCAGCACTGAAGCTTTCTTT. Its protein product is CASSQDDSSTEAFF.

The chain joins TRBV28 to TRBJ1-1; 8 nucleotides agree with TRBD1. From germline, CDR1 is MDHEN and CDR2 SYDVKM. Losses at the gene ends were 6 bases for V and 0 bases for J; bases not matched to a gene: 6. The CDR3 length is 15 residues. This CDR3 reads CASSRQQGVNTEAFF. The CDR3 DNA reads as TGTGCCAGCAGCCGTCAACAGGGGGTGAACACTGAAGCTTTCTTT.

CDR3 amino acids: CASSLGEPGQPNSPLHF. In nucleotides, the CDR3 is TGCGCCAGCAGCTTGGGGGAGCCGGGACAGCCTAATTCACCCCTCCACTTT. This rearrangement joins TRBV5-1 to TRBJ1-6; 7 nucleotides match TRBD1. There are 17 residues in the CDR3. V shed 0 bases and J 6 bases; nucleotides not matched to a gene: 9. The V gene's germline CDR1 is SGHRS and CDR2 YFSETQ.

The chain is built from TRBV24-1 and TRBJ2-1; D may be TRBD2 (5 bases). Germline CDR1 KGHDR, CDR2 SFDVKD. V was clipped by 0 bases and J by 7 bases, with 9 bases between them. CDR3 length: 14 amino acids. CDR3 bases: TGTGCCACCAGTGATTTGAGGACGGGGAATGAGCAGTTCTTC. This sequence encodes CATSDLRTGNEQFF.

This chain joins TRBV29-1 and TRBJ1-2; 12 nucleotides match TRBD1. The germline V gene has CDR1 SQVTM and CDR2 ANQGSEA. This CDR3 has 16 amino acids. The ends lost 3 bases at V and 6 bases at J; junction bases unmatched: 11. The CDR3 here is CSVDSGTGGAEDGYTF. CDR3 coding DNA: TGCAGCGTTGATTCCGGGACAGGGGGCGCGGAGGATGGCTACACCTTC.

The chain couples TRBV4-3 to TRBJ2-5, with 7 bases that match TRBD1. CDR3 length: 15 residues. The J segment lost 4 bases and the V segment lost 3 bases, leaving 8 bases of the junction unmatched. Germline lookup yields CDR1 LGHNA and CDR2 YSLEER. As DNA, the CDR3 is TGCGCCAGCAGCCAGGCTACAGGGGACGGAGAGACCCAGTACTTC. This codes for CASSQATGDGETQYF.

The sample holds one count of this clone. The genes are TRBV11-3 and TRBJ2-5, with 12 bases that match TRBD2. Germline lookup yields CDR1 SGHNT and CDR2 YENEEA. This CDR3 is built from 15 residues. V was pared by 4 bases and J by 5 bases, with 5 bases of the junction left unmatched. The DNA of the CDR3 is TGTGCCAGCAGCTCGACTAGCGGGAGTGGGGAGACCCAGTACTTC. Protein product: CASSSTSGSGETQYF.

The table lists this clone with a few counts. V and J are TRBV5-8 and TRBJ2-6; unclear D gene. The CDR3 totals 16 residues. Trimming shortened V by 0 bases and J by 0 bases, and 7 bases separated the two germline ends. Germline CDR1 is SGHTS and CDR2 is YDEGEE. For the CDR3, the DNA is TGTGCCAGCAGCTTGGGCGACAACTCTGGGGCCAACGTCCTGACTTTC. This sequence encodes CASSLGDNSGANVLTF.

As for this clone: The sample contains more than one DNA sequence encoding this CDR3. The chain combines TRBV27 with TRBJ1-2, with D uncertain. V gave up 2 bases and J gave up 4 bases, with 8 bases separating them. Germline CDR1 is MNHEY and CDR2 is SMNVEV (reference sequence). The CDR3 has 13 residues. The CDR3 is CASSLRGTYGYTF. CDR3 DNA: TGTGCCAGCAGTTTACGGGGTACCTATGGCTACACCTTC.

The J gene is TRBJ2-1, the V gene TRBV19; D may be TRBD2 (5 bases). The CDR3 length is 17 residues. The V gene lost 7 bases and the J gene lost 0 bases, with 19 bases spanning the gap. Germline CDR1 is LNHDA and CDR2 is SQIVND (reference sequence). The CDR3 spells CASNAGPARSSYNEQFF. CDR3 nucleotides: TGTGCCAGTAACGCGGGCCCCGCTAGGAGCTCCTACAATGAGCAGTTCTTC.

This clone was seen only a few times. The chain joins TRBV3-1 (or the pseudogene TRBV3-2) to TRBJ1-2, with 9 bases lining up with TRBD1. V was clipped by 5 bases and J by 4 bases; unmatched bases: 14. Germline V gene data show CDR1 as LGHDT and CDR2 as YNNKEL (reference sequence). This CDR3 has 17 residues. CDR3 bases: TGTGCCAGCAGCTTTAATACCGGCCCGACAGGGGGCTATGGCTACACCTTC. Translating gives CASSFNTGPTGGYGYTF.

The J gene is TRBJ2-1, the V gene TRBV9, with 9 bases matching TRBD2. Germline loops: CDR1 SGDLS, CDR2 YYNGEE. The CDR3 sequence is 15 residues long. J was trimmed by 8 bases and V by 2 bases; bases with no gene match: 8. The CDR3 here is CASSVGGRVAYEQFF. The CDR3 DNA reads TGTGCCAGCAGCGTCGGCGGGAGGGTGGCTTATGAGCAGTTCTTC.

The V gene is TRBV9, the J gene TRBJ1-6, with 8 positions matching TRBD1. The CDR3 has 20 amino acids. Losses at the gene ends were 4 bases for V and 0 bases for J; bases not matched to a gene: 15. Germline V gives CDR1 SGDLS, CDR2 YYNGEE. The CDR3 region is CASSTRDRPYPSSYNSPLHF. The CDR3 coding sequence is TGTGCCAGCAGCACGCGGGACAGGCCTTATCCGAGCTCCTATAATTCACCCCTCCACTTT.

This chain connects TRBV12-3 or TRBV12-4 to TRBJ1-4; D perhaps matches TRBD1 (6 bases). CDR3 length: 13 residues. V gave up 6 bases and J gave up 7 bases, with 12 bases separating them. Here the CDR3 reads CASSSRGGEKLFF. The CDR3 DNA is TGTGCCAGCAGCTCCAGGGGTGGTGAAAAACTGTTTTTT.

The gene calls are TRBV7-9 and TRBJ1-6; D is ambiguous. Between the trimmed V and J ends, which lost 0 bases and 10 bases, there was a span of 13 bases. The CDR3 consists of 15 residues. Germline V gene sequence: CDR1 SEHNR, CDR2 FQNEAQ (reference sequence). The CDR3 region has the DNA TGTGCCAGCAGCTTAGCGGCGGGAGTGGGGTCACCCCTCCACTTT. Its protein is CASSLAAGVGSPLHF.

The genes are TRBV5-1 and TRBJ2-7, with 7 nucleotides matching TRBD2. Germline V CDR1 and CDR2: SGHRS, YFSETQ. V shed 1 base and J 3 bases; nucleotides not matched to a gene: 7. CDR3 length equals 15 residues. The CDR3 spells CASSLRGGRIYEQYF. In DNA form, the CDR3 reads TGCGCCAGCAGCTTGAGGGGCGGGAGAATCTACGAGCAGTACTTC.

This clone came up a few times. CDR3 amino acids: CASSEQPGGDSPLHF. In DNA form, the CDR3 reads TGTGCCAGCAGCGAACAACCGGGAGGAGATTCACCCCTCCACTTT. This rearrangement joins TRBV7-3 to TRBJ1-6; no firm D call. Trimming pared 5 bases from V and 8 bases from J, leaving 16 bases between. This CDR3 region has 15 residues. In germline, CDR1 is SGHTA, CDR2 FQGTGA.

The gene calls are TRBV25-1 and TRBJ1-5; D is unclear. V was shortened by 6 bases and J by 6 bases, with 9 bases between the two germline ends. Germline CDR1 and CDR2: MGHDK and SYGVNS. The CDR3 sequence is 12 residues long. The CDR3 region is CASSTGGQPQHF. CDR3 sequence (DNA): TGTGCCAGCAGCACGGGTGGTCAGCCCCAGCATTTT.

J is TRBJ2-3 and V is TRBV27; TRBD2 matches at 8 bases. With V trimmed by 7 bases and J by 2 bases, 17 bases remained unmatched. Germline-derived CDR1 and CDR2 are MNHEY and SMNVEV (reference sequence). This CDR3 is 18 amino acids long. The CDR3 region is CASTPSASLAELTDTQYF. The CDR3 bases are TGTGCCAGCACCCCTTCTGCCTCACTAGCGGAACTCACAGATACGCAGTATTTT.